A selection of T cell receptor beta chains follows, all from one sample in a study of shared clonotypes between healthy human individuals. Assay used: immunoSEQ multiplex PCR; TCRdb lists only in-frame clones, some missing. The sample consists of roughly 1,500,000 clones, 95% to 99% of them appearing once. The sequenced sample was naive CD4+ T cells sorted from blood. The source of these receptors is a young man in good health. Both conserved end residues are part of each CDR3. The D gene is left open where the match is weak. A clone size is listed for some rows: how often the clone was seen (once, few, many), or a class if it is expanded.

clone_size,d_call,v_call,j_call,cdr3_nt,cdr3_aa
NA,NA,TRBV11-2,TRBJ2-3,TGTGCCAGCAGCTTGATCAACGCAGTGGGCACAGATACGCAGTATTTT,CASSLINAVGTDTQYF
NA,NA,TRBV5-4,TRBJ1-3,TGTGCCAGCAGCTTCGACAGTAGAGGAAACACCATATATTTT,CASSFDSRGNTIYF
NA,NA,TRBV4-1,TRBJ2-3,TGCGCCAGCAGCCAAGGCCTAGGGGGAACCCGCGGCACAGATACGCAGTATTTT,CASSQGLGGTRGTDTQYF
NA,NA,TRBV18,TRBJ1-5,TGTGCCAGCTCACCATACAGTAATAGCAATCAGCCCCAGCATTTT,CASSPYSNSNQPQHF
NA,NA,TRBV20-1,TRBJ2-1,TGCAGTGTATCCCCTTACAATGAGCAGTTCTTC,CSVSPYNEQFF
NA,TRBD1,TRBV29-1,TRBJ2-6,TGCAGCGTTGCTGACAGGGAATCCTCTGGGGCCAACGTCCTGACTTTC,CSVADRESSGANVLTF
NA,NA,TRBV27,TRBJ2-3,TGTGCCAGCAGTTTGTTCGCTGGGGCAGATACGCAGTATTTT,CASSLFAGADTQYF
NA,NA,TRBV4-1,TRBJ2-6,TGCGCCAGCAGCCAAGATTGGGGGGCCGTAAGCTCTGGGGCCAACGTCCTGACTTTC,CASSQDWGAVSSGANVLTF
NA,NA,TRBV30,TRBJ1-2,TGTGCCTGGAGGGGGGGCGCGTTTGGCTACACCTTC,CAWRGGAFGYTF
once,NA,TRBV5-5,TRBJ2-2,TGTGCCAGCAGCTTAAGTCCCCGGGGAGTCGGGGAGCTGTTTTTT,CASSLSPRGVGELFF
NA,NA,TRBV27,TRBJ2-1,TGTGCCAGTACTTTAAACGGTCTACAGTTCTTC,CASTLNGLQFF
NA,NA,TRBV11-3,TRBJ2-7,TGTGCCAGCAGCCCCCCGAGGGTTGCGGGCGACTACGAGCAGTACTTC,CASSPPRVAGDYEQYF
NA,TRBD2,TRBV6-5,TRBJ2-3,TGTGCCAGCAGAGCGGGGATAGATACGCAGTATTTT,CASRAGIDTQYF
NA,TRBD1,TRBV9,TRBJ1-4,TGTGCCAGCAGCCCGACAGGGGCAAATGAAAAACTGTTTTTT,CASSPTGANEKLFF
NA,TRBD1,TRBV6-5,TRBJ2-5,TGTGCCAGCAGTTACGCCCGGACAGGGGGTCAAGAGACCCAGTACTTC,CASSYARTGGQETQYF
NA,NA,TRBV28,TRBJ1-2,TGTGCCAGCAGTTCCTTAGGAGGTTATAACTATGACTACACCTTC,CASSSLGGYNYDYTF
once,NA,TRBV12-2,TRBJ2-5,TGTGCAAGTCGCTTAAGTTCGGGACCTCAAGAGACCCAGTACTTC,CASRLSSGPQETQYF
NA,NA,TRBV6-5,TRBJ1-4,TGTGCCACCTCTCTTGGCCTCTGGGAAAAACTGTTTTTT,CATSLGLWEKLFF
NA,NA,TRBV20-1,TRBJ1-4,TGCAGTGCTAGTGGGGACGAAAAACTGTTTTTT,CSASGDEKLFF
NA,NA,TRBV4-1,TRBJ1-2,TGCGCCAGCAGCCATCCTGGGGTTGTGTCCTATGGCTACACCTTC,CASSHPGVVSYGYTF